The 7 T cell receptor beta chains listed next were all sequenced from one sample in a study of regulatory T cells in long-lasting Graves disease. Arm-PCR of CDR3 regions and iRepertoire HTBI primers were the basis on which TCR beta libraries were built. TCRdb processed the multiplex PCR reads anew with MiXCR; each CDR3 protein has one entry. Here the sample spans some 440,000 distinct CDR3 sequences, about 20% being singletons. Time point here: persistent/refractory GD, antithyroid drugs over 5 years with positive TRAb. After RNA was extracted from PBMCs, the TCR library was made from it. Sequencing used peripheral blood mononuclear cells (PBMCs), obtained when the disease was refractory, from a patient treated with antithyroid drugs. The receptor set was obtained from a female donor with Graves disease.

This clonotype has ten or more counts. The chain links TRBV12-3 or TRBV12-4 to TRBJ2-2; D may be TRBD2 (5 bases). Trimming shortened V by 10 bases and J by 1 base, and 7 bases separated the two germline ends. The CDR3 contains 12 residues. CDR3 in DNA: TGTGCCACTGAGGGGAACACCGGGGAGCTGTTTTTT. The encoded protein is CATEGNTGELFF.

At least ten counts were recorded for this clonotype. The chain joins TRBV28 to TRBJ2-7, with TRBD2 identical over 8 bases. After removal of 3 bases from V and 2 bases from J, the junction contained 24 bases not matched to a gene. The CDR3 loop spans 21 amino acids. The germline V gene has CDR1 MDHEN and CDR2 SYDVKM. The CDR3 reads CASSFPKNGPPGLGSPYEQYF. DNA for the CDR3: TGTGCCAGCAGTTTCCCCAAAAATGGCCCACCGGGACTAGGATCCCCCTACGAGCAGTACTTC.

This clonotype was counted only a few times. CDR3 amino acids: CASSRAGTGTYEQYF. Written as DNA, the CDR3 is TGTGCCAGCAGCCGGGCCGGGACAGGGACTTACGAGCAGTACTTC. The chain has TRBV3-1 and TRBJ2-7; TRBD1 aligns across 9 bases. The CDR3 has 15 residues. V gave up 4 bases and J gave up 4 bases; unmatched junction bases: 8. CDR1 is LGHDT, CDR2 YNNKEL, per germline (reference sequence).

This clonotype has at least ten counts. V and J are TRBV6-2 or TRBV6-3 and TRBJ2-7; TRBD2 agrees at 11 bases. CDR1 is MNHEY, CDR2 SVGEGT, per germline. Trimming took 2 bases from V and 6 from J; bases not matched to a gene: 6. The CDR3 sequence is 15 residues long. As DNA, the CDR3 is TGTGCCAGCAGTTACGTTTCGGGACTAGCGGCCGAGCAGTACTTC. It codes for CASSYVSGLAAEQYF.

This clonotype appeared once. This chain links TRBV7-9 with TRBJ1-3; D is undetermined. Germline CDR1 SEHNR, CDR2 FQNEAQ (reference sequence). CDR3 length equals 15 residues. Trimming removed 3 bases at V and 3 bases at J, with 12 bases between. CDR3 sequence (DNA): TGTGCCAGCAGCTTTTTTTTAGACGGTGGAAACACCATATATTTT. Protein: CASSFFLDGGNTIYF.

This clonotype was recorded only once. A much larger clone differs from this one at a single base, so this may be a read error. Because it lacks the conserved phenylalanine or tryptophan at the end, this CDR3 is likely a read error. V usage is TRBV28 and J usage is TRBJ2-7; 7 nucleotides align to TRBD2. J was trimmed by 3 bases and V by 3 bases; bases with no gene match: 11. The CDR3 is made up of 16 amino acids. From germline, CDR1 is MDHEN and CDR2 SYDVKM. The DNA for the CDR3 is TGTGCCAGCAGTTTCTATGGCGGGAGTGTTCTCTACGAGCAGTACCTC. Encoded protein: CASSFYGGSVLYEQYL.

The CDR3 DNA sequence: TGCAGCGTGATGTTAGGGGACAGACCTTACGAGCAGTACTTC. Its protein is CSVMLGDRPYEQYF. The rearrangement joins TRBV29-1 to TRBJ2-7, with 7 bases identical to TRBD1. CDR3 length: 14 residues. V gave up 6 bases and J gave up 4 bases; unmatched junction bases: 12. Germline loops: CDR1 SQVTM, CDR2 ANQGSEA.